These T cell receptor beta chains were read from a single sample in a study of cytomegalovirus exposure and HLA in healthy donors. Data came from immunoSEQ multiplex PCR; TCRdb stores just in-frame clones and leaves some out. This table holds 90,000 to 150,000 clones, approximately 75% found once. Sequencing was done on a sample of PBMCs. These receptors came from a man aged 45-60 years in good health and CMV-seropositive. CDR3s include the opening cysteine and the closing phenylalanine or tryptophan. Each record gives: clone size, V gene, J gene, D gene, CDR3 DNA, CDR3 protein. D genes are given only for firm matches. Only some rows state a clone size, as once, few, many or a class for expanded clones.

abundance: -; v_gene: TRBV5-1; j_gene: TRBJ2-7; d_gene: TRBD1; CDR3nt: TGCGCCAGCAGCTTAGGGGACAGACACTACGAGCAGTACTTC; CDR3aa: CASSLGDRHYEQYF
abundance: -; v_gene: TRBV6-1; j_gene: TRBJ2-7; d_gene: -; CDR3nt: TGTGCCAGCAGTGAACTCCGAGGGCAGTACTTC; CDR3aa: CASSELRGQYF
abundance: -; v_gene: TRBV28; j_gene: TRBJ1-2; d_gene: -; CDR3nt: TGTGCCAGCACCAGGGGTTCTAACTATGGCTACACCTTC; CDR3aa: CASTRGSNYGYTF
abundance: -; v_gene: TRBV27; j_gene: TRBJ2-1; d_gene: TRBD2; CDR3nt: TGTGCCAGCAGTTTACAAGGACTAGCGGGGGCCCGCAATGAGCAGTTCTTC; CDR3aa: CASSLQGLAGARNEQFF
abundance: -; v_gene: TRBV20-1; j_gene: TRBJ1-5; d_gene: TRBD1; CDR3nt: TGCAGTGCTTCCCGACAGGGTTCCCAGCATTTT; CDR3aa: CSASRQGSQHF
abundance: -; v_gene: TRBV5-1; j_gene: TRBJ1-4; d_gene: -; CDR3nt: TGCGCCAGCAGCTTGAGGACAGATAATGAAAAACTGTTTTTT; CDR3aa: CASSLRTDNEKLFF
abundance: -; v_gene: TRBV5-1; j_gene: TRBJ1-6; d_gene: -; CDR3nt: TGCGCCAGCAGCTTAGGGTCCTGGGGAGGTTCACCCCTCCACTTT; CDR3aa: CASSLGSWGGSPLHF
abundance: -; v_gene: TRBV18; j_gene: TRBJ1-6; d_gene: TRBD1; CDR3nt: TGTGCCAGCTCATCAGGGACAGCAAATTCACCCCTCCACTTT; CDR3aa: CASSSGTANSPLHF
abundance: -; v_gene: TRBV7-9; j_gene: TRBJ2-1; d_gene: TRBD2; CDR3nt: TGTGCCAGCAGCAGTAGCGGGAGGGGAAATGAGCAGTTCTTC; CDR3aa: CASSSSGRGNEQFF
abundance: medium-sized; v_gene: TRBV19; j_gene: TRBJ1-1; d_gene: TRBD1; CDR3nt: TGTGCCAGTAGTCATCTACCGGGACAGGGTACTGAAGCTTTCTTT; CDR3aa: CASSHLPGQGTEAFF
abundance: few; v_gene: TRBV27; j_gene: TRBJ1-5; d_gene: TRBD1; CDR3nt: TGTGCCAGCAGTGGGGGGACAGGGGTCCAGCATTTT; CDR3aa: CASSGGTGVQHF
abundance: -; v_gene: TRBV5-4; j_gene: TRBJ2-5; d_gene: TRBD2; CDR3nt: TGTGCCAGCAGCTCCGGACTAGCGGGAGCTCAAGAGACCCAGTACTTC; CDR3aa: CASSSGLAGAQETQYF
abundance: few; v_gene: TRBV28; j_gene: TRBJ1-3; d_gene: TRBD1; CDR3nt: TGTGCCAGCAGCATCAACAGGGGGCGCGGAGGAAACACCATATATTTT; CDR3aa: CASSINRGRGGNTIYF
abundance: few; v_gene: TRBV2; j_gene: TRBJ2-2; d_gene: -; CDR3nt: TGTGCCAGCAGGCTTACAGGGACCGGGGAGCTGTTTTTT; CDR3aa: CASRLTGTGELFF
abundance: -; v_gene: TRBV5-6; j_gene: TRBJ2-5; d_gene: -; CDR3nt: TGTGCCAGCAGACTCTTGGGGCTGCGGGAGACCCAGTACTTC; CDR3aa: CASRLLGLRETQYF
abundance: -; v_gene: TRBV29-1; j_gene: TRBJ2-1; d_gene: TRBD2; CDR3nt: TGCAGCGTTAGTAAGGGACTAGCGGGACATAATGAGCAGTTCTTC; CDR3aa: CSVSKGLAGHNEQFF
abundance: -; v_gene: TRBV27; j_gene: TRBJ1-5; d_gene: -; CDR3nt: TGTGCCAGCAGCCCTGGGCCGGGGAGCAATCAGCCCCAGCATTTT; CDR3aa: CASSPGPGSNQPQHF